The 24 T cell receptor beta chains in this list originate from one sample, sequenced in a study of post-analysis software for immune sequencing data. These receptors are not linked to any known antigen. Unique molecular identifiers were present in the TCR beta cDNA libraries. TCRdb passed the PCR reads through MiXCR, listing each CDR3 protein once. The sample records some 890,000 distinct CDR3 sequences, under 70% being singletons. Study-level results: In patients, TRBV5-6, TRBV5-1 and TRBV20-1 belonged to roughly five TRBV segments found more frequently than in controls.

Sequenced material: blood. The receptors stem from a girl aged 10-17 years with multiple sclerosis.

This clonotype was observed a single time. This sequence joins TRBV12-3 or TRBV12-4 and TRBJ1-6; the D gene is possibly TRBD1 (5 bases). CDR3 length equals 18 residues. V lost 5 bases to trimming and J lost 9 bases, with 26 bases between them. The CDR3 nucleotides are TGTGCCAGCAGTCTAGGACCAGGGCTAGGAGATATGGGTTCACCCCTCCACTTT. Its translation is CASSLGPGLGDMGSPLHF.

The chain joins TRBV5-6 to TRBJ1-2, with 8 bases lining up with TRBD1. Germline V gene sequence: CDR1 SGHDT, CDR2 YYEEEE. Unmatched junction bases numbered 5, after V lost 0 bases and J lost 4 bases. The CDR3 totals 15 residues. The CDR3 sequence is CASSLVAGGVYGYTF. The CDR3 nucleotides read TGTGCCAGCAGCTTGGTGGCAGGGGGCGTCTATGGCTACACCTTC.

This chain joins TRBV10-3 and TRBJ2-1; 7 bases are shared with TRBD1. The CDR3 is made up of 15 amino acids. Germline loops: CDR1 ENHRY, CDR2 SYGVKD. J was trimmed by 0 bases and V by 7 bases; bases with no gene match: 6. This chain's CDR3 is CAINPDRDSYNEQFF. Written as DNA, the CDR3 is TGTGCCATCAATCCTGACAGGGACTCCTACAATGAGCAGTTCTTC.

DNA of the CDR3: TGCAGTGCTAGAGGGACTAGATTAGAAAACATTCAGTACTTC. This sequence encodes CSARGTRLENIQYF. The rearrangement links TRBV20-1 to TRBJ2-4; 7 nucleotides match TRBD2. CDR1 is DFQATT and CDR2 is SNEGSKA in the germline V gene (reference sequence). Losses at the gene ends were 1 base for V and 5 bases for J; bases not matched to a gene: 5. The CDR3 has 14 amino acids.

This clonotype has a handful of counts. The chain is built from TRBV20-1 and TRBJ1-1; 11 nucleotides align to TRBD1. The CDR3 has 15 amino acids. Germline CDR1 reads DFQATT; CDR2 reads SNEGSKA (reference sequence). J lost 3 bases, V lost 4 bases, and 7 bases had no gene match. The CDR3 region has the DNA TGCAGTGCTAAAGGACAGGGGGCATATGACACTGAAGCTTTCTTT. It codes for CSAKGQGAYDTEAFF.

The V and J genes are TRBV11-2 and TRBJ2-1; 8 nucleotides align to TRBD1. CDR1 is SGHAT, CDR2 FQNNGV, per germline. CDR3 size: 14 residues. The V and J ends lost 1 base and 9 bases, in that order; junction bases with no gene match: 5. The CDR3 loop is CASSLGQGAIEQFF. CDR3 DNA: TGTGCCAGCAGCTTAGGTCAGGGGGCGATTGAGCAGTTCTTC.

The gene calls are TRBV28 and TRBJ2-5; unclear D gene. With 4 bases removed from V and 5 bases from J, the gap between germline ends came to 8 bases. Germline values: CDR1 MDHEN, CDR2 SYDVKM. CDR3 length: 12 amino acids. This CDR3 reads CASSSVRETQYF. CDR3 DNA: TGTGCCAGCAGTTCAGTTCGGGAGACCCAGTACTTC.

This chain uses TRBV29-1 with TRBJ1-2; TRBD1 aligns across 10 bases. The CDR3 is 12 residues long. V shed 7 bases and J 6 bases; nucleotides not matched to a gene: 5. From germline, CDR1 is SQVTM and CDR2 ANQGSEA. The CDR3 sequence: CSGQGAIDGYTF. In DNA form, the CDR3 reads TGCAGCGGACAGGGGGCTATCGATGGCTACACCTTC.

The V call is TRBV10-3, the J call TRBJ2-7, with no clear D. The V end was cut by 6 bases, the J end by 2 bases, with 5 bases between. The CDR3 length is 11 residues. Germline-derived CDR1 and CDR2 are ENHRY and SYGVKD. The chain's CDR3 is CAIRGTYEQYF. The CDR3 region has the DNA TGTGCCATCAGGGGCACCTACGAGCAGTACTTC.

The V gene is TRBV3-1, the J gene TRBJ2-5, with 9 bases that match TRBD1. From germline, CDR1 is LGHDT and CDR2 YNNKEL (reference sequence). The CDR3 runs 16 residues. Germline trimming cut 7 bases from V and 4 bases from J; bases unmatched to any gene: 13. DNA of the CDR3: TGTGCCAGCACCACGAGGGGGGGACAGGGCATAGAGACCCAGTACTTC. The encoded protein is CASTTRGGQGIETQYF.

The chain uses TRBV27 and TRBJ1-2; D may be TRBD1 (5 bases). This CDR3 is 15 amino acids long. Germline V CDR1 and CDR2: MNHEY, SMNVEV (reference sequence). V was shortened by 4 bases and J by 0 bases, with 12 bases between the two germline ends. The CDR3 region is CASSSSGTSNYGYTF. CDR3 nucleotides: TGTGCCAGCAGTTCATCCGGGACTTCTAACTATGGCTACACCTTC.

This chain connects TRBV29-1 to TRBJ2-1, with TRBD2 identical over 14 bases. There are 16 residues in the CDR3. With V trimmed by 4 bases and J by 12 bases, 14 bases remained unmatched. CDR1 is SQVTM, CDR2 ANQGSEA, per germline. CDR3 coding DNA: TGCAGCGTTGGGAGGCTTTGGGGGACTAGCGGGAGTATGCAGTTCTTC. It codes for CSVGRLWGTSGSMQFF.

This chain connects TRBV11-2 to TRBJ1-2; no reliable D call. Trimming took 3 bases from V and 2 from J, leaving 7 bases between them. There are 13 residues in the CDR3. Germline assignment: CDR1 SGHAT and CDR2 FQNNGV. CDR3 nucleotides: TGTGCCAGCAGCTTCATGGCAAACTATGGCTACACCTTC. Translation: CASSFMANYGYTF. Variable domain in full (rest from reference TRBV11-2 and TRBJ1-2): EAGVAQSPRYKIIEKRQSVAFWCNPISGHATLYWYQQILGQGPKLLIQFQNNGVVDDSQLPKDRFSAERLKGVDSTLKIQPAKLEDSAVYLCASSFMANYGYTFGSGTRLTVV.

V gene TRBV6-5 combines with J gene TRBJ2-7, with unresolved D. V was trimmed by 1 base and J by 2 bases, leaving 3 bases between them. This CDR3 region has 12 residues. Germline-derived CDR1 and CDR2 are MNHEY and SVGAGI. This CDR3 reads CASSYYPYEQYF. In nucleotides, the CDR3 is TGTGCCAGCAGTTACTACCCCTACGAGCAGTACTTC.

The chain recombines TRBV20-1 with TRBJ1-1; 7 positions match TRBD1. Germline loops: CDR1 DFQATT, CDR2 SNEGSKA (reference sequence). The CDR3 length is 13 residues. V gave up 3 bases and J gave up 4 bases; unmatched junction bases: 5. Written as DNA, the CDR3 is TGCAGTGCTAGTCGGCGACAGGGCACTGAAGCTTTCTTT. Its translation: CSASRRQGTEAFF.

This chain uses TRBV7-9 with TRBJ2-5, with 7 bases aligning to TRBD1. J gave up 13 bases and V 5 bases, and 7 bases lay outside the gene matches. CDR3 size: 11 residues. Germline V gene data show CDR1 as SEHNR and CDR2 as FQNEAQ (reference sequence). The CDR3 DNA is TGTGCCAGCAGCAACGGGGACAGTCTGTACTTC. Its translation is CASSNGDSLYF.

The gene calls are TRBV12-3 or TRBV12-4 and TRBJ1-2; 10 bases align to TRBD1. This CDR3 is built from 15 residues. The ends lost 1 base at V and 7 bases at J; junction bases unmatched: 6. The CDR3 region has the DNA TGTGCCAGCAGTTTAGGGGACAGGGGCGGAGGTGGCTACACCTTC. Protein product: CASSLGDRGGGGYTF.

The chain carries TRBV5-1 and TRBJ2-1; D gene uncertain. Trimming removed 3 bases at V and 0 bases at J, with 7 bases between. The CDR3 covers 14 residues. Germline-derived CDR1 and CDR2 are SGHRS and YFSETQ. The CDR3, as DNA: TGCGCCAGCAGCTCGGACCTCTCCTACAATGAGCAGTTCTTC. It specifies CASSSDLSYNEQFF.

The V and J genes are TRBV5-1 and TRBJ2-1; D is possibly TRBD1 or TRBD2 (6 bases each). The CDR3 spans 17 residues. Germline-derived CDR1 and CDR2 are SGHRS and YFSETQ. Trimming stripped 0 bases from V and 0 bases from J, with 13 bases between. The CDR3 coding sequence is TGCGCCAGCAGCTTGGCCGGGGGACATCCCTCCTACAATGAGCAGTTCTTC. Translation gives CASSLAGGHPSYNEQFF.

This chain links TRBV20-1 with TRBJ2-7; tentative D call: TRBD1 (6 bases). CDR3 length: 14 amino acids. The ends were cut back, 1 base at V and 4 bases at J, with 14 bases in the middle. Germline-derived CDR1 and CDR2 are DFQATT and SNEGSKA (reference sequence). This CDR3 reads CSARAGVDFYEQYF. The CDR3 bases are TGCAGTGCTAGAGCAGGGGTCGATTTTTACGAGCAGTACTTC.

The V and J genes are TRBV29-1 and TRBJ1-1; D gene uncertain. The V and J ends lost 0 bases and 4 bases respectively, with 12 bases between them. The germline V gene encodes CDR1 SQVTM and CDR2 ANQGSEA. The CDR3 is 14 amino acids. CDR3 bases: TGCAGCGTTGAAGATAGAGGGATCGGCACTGAAGCTTTCTTT. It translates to CSVEDRGIGTEAFF.

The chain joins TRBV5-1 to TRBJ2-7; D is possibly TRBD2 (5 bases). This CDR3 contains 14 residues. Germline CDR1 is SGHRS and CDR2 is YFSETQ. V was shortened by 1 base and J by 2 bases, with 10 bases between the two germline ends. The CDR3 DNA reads TGCGCCAGCAGCTTGACCGGGAAGACCTACGAGCAGTACTTC. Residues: CASSLTGKTYEQYF. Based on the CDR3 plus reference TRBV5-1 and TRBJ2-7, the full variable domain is KAGVTQTPRYLIKTRGQQVTLSCSPISGHRSVSWYQQTPGQGLQFLFEYFSETQRNKGNFPGRFSGRQFSNSRSEMNVSTLELGDSALYLCASSLTGKTYEQYFGPGTRLTVT.

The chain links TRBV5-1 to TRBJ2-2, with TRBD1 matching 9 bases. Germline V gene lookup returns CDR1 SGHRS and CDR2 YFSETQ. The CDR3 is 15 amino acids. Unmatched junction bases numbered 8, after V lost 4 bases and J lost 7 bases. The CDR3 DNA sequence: TGCGCCAGCAGCCCAGGGGACAGGGATGGCGGGGAGCTGTTTTTT. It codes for CASSPGDRDGGELFF.

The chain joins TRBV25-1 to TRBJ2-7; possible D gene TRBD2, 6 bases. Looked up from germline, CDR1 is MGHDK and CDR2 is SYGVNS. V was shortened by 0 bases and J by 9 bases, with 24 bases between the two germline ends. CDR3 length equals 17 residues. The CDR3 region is CASSEYSGRHSGGVQYF. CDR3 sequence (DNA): TGTGCCAGCAGTGAATATTCCGGACGTCATTCAGGAGGGGTGCAGTACTTC.